The 8 T cell receptor beta chains presented below share a single source sample, sequenced in a study of T cells in Graves' hyperthyroidism and ophthalmopathy. Amplification yielded TCR beta CDR3 regions, with RNA transcripts as the source. RT-PCR in the first round (using the HTBI primer set) targeted the TCR CDR3. MiXCR, applied by TCRdb to the multiplex PCR reads, yields one record per CDR3 protein. The table has around 600,000 distinct CDR3 sequences, 14% seen once. Source material: blood. Receptor source: a woman aged 18-29 years with Graves' ophthalmopathy.

As concerns this clonotype: A read error may be the cause here, since a much bigger clone is one base away. This chain joins TRBV6-1 and TRBJ2-3; 7 bases align to TRBD2. This CDR3 comprises 12 residues. V gave up 6 bases and J gave up 4 bases; unmatched junction bases: 1. Germline assignment: CDR1 MNHNS and CDR2 SASEGT. CDR3 residues: CASRGGSDTQYF. DNA for the CDR3: TGTGCCAGCAGGGGGGGGTCAGATACGCAGTATTTT.

This clonotype was picked up many times. The chain has TRBV28 and TRBJ1-3, with TRBD1 matching 7 bases. Germline CDR1 is MDHEN and CDR2 is SYDVKM. Germline trimming cut 6 bases from V and 0 bases from J; bases unmatched to any gene: 5. This CDR3 spans 15 amino acids. The CDR3 bases are TGTGCCAGCAGCAGCGGGACAGCCTCTGGAAACACCATATATTTT. Translation gives CASSSGTASGNTIYF.

The sample holds a few counts of this clonotype. The V gene is TRBV6-2 or TRBV6-3, the J gene TRBJ2-3, with D perhaps TRBD2 (7 bases). Germline V gene sequence: CDR1 MNHEY, CDR2 SVGEGT. The CDR3 sequence is 14 residues long. Trimming removed 8 bases at V and 4 bases at J, with 16 bases between. CDR3 in DNA: TGTGCCAGCCTTCCTAGGGGGAGGGCAGATACGCAGTATTTT. Amino acid sequence: CASLPRGRADTQYF.

The chain has TRBV5-4 and TRBJ2-1; 13 bases align to TRBD2. This CDR3 is built from 15 residues. CDR1 is SGHNT, CDR2 YYREEE, per germline (reference sequence). V dropped 2 bases and J dropped 5; count of bases not matched to a gene: 1. For the CDR3, the DNA is TGTGCCAGCAGCTTACTAGCGGGAGGGGACAATGAGCAGTTCTTC. Translation gives CASSLLAGGDNEQFF.

This clonotype was seen ten or more times. V usage is TRBV7-2 and J usage is TRBJ2-1; possible D gene TRBD2, 6 bases. V was shortened by 5 bases and J by 9 bases, with 17 bases between the two germline ends. This CDR3 has 14 residues. Germline V gene sequence: CDR1 SGHTA, CDR2 FQGNSA. CDR3 sequence: CASSPPGVFREQFF. CDR3 bases: TGTGCCAGCAGCCCCCCGGGGGTCTTTCGTGAGCAGTTCTTC.

This clonotype has a count of ten or more. The chain carries TRBV20-1 and TRBJ2-7; D gene uncertain. The CDR3 is 14 amino acids. Germline V lookup: CDR1 DFQATT, CDR2 SNEGSKA (reference sequence). V lost 8 bases, J lost 0 bases, and 17 bases lay in between. CDR3 DNA sequence: TGCAGTACTATGACCCGATGGCGCTCCTACGAGCAGTACTTC. This encodes CSTMTRWRSYEQYF.

This clonotype has a count of ten or more. This chain connects TRBV30 to TRBJ1-4, with TRBD1 as a possible D gene (5 bases). The CDR3 is made up of 15 amino acids. Trimming removed 1 base at V and 8 bases at J, with 17 bases between. Looked up from germline, CDR1 is GTSNPN and CDR2 is SVGIG (reference sequence). The CDR3 loop is CAWSDSLGGREKLFF. The CDR3 region has the DNA TGTGCCTGGAGTGACAGTCTGGGGGGGAGGGAAAAACTGTTTTTT.

This clonotype has only a few counts. J is TRBJ1-2 and V is TRBV7-9; perhaps TRBD1 as D (6 bases). The V gene's germline CDR1 is SEHNR and CDR2 FQNEAQ (reference sequence). V was clipped by 7 bases and J by 4 bases, with 10 bases between them. CDR3 length: 12 residues. The CDR3, as DNA: TGTGCCAGCACCCGACAGGCCTATGGCTACACCTTC. As protein: CASTRQAYGYTF.